This T cell receptor beta chain was sequenced during a study of regulatory T cells in long-lasting Graves disease. This clonotype was found many times. Combining iRepertoire HTBI primers with Arm-PCR of CDR3 regions, the authors built TCR beta libraries. TCRdb re-called the multiplex PCR reads with MiXCR, one entry per CDR3 protein. In the table there are 450,000 to 600,000 distinct CDR3 sequences, 15% to 20% of which are singletons. Stated time point: newly diagnosed GD, antithyroid drugs for less than 3 months. From PBMCs, RNA was extracted and then used to make the TCR library. CDR1 is MNHNS and CDR2 is SASEGT in the germline V gene. V lost 6 bases and J 0 bases, leaving 12 bases between the germline ends. This CDR3 region has 15 residues. The sample was also linked to a second study, of T cells in Graves' hyperthyroidism and ophthalmopathy. That work states: The model foresaw ophthalmopathy a median 6.5 months prior to onset.

The input for sequencing was peripheral blood mononuclear cells (PBMCs), taken at new diagnosis, from a patient treated with antithyroid drugs. The gene calls are TRBV6-1 and TRBJ2-1; the D gene is possibly TRBD2 (5 bases). The TCR was taken from a man aged 35-49 years with Graves disease. Written as DNA, the CDR3 is TGTGCCAGCAGAACAGCGGTCCGCTCCTACAATGAGCAGTTCTTC. It translates to CASRTAVRSYNEQFF.